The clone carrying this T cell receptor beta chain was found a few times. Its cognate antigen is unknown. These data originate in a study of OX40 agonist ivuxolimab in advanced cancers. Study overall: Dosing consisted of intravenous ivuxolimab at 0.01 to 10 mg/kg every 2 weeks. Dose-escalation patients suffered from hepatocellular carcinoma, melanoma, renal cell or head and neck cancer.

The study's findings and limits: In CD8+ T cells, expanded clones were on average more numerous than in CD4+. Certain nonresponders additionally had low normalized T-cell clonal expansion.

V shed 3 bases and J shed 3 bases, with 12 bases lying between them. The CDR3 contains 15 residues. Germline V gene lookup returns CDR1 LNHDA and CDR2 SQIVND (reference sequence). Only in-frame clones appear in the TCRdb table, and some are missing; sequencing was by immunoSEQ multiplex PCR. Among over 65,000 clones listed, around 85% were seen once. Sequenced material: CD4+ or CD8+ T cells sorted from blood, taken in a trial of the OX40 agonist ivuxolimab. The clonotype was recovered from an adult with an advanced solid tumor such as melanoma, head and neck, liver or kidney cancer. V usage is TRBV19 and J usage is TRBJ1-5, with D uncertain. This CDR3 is CASSIGHLNNQPQHF. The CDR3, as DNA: TGTGCCAGTAGTATCGGGCATCTGAACAATCAGCCCCAGCATTTT.